This TCR beta chain was recorded in a study of blood T cell repertoires in COVID-19. Libraries were prepared by immunoSEQ multiplex PCR; TCRdb keeps only in-frame clonotypes and omits some of them. The repertoire consists of roughly 500,000 clones, with roughly 90% occurring once and the leading ten covering around 1.9%. The CDR3 runs to 15 residues. Trimming cost V 5 bases and J 4 bases; bases outside gene matches: 5. Germline values: CDR1 LGHDT, CDR2 YNNKEL (reference sequence). The source of this sequence is a woman aged 40 to 49 who had recovered from COVID-19. The chain recombines TRBV3-1 (or the pseudogene TRBV3-2) with TRBJ2-2; 9 bases align to TRBD2. The specimen was PBMCs or T cells enriched from blood (not recorded which). CDR3 coding DNA: TGTGCCAGCAGCTTAGCGGGAGCTAGCACCGGGGAGCTGTTTTTT. Its protein product is CASSLAGASTGELFF.